A selection of T cell receptor beta chains follows, all from one sample in a study of glioma-infiltrating T cells after dendritic cell vaccination. The assay was immunoSEQ multiplex PCR, and TCRdb's table has in-frame clones only and misses some. The sample includes approximately 36,000 clones, 82% of them seen just once. The sequencing here drew on blood, taken before dendritic cell vaccination. The receptors were gathered from a human donor with glioblastoma. The CDR3 runs from the conserved cysteine through the conserved F or W. Clone size is not always given. Where it is, it says once, few, many or a class for expanded clones.

NA,TRBV11-2,TRBJ2-4,CASSPVRVGAKNIQYF
NA,TRBV14,TRBJ1-2,CASSQKQGTNYGYTF
NA,TRBV29-1,TRBJ1-4,CSSRTEEGKLFF
NA,TRBV21-1,TRBJ2-7,CASNLGSPLPYEQYF
NA,TRBV18,TRBJ2-7,CASSPRGYEQYF
NA,TRBV6-1,TRBJ2-2,CASSATSGGAGELFF
NA,TRBV14,TRBJ2-1,CASKGLAINEQFF
once,TRBV9,TRBJ1-3,CASSVTDTGNTIYF
NA,TRBV27,TRBJ2-7,CASSPRDRGSYEQYF
NA,TRBV29-1,TRBJ1-1,CSVERDRGYEAFF
NA,TRBV30,TRBJ2-1,CAWSEAGDPYNEQFF
NA,TRBV7-9,TRBJ1-2,CASSLGGHGYTF
once,TRBV6-4,TRBJ1-3,CASRQGGSGNTIYF
NA,TRBV7-8,TRBJ1-5,CASSLSRRGVSPHVVQHF
NA,TRBV30,TRBJ1-2,CAWSESDSPNYGYTF
NA,TRBV9,TRBJ1-1,CASSLISGNTEAFF
NA,TRBV27,TRBJ1-1,CASSLRTGSGAFF
NA,TRBV5-1,TRBJ1-1,CASSPSGQRQEAFF
medium-sized,TRBV10-3,TRBJ2-1,CAISESTQGGNEQFF
NA,TRBV19,TRBJ1-5,CASSTGAEGQPQHF
NA,TRBV18,TRBJ1-5,CASSPWANQPQHF
NA,TRBV6-5,TRBJ1-4,CASSYSGQGEKLFF
NA,TRBV29-1,TRBJ2-3,CSVGSGRTDTQYF
few,TRBV19,TRBJ1-2,CASWAGGGGYTF
NA,TRBV12-5,TRBJ1-1,CASDLTYTEAFF
NA,TRBV6-5,TRBJ2-3,CASSYEARVTDTQYF
NA,TRBV5-8,TRBJ2-4,CASSGLTEKKNIQYF
NA,TRBV7-9,TRBJ1-6,CASSLNRGRNSPLHF
NA,TRBV7-2,TRBJ2-4,CASSLGSQGAAKNIQYF
NA,TRBV5-6,TRBJ1-2,CASRPTGIYGYTF
NA,TRBV5-1,TRBJ2-2,CASSPGRGRRGELFF
NA,TRBV20-1,TRBJ2-5,CSAGQGTQYF
large,TRBV4-3,TRBJ2-2,CASSPAGGHTGELFF
NA,TRBV6-6,TRBJ1-2,CASRLRTEVYGYTF
NA,TRBV6-1,TRBJ2-6,CASSEQVSGANVLTF
NA,TRBV9,TRBJ1-1,CASSAGQDHTEAFF
NA,TRBV5-4,TRBJ1-4,CASSLEGVDEKLFF
NA,TRBV27,TRBJ2-2,CASSLGLAGAITGELFF
NA,TRBV5-1,TRBJ2-3,CASRATFSGGALGTDTQYF
NA,TRBV5-4,TRBJ1-6,CASSPDGGSESPLHF
few,TRBV5-1,TRBJ2-3,CASRGRAGGQDTQYF
NA,TRBV5-6,TRBJ2-4,CASSSTGVKNIQYF
NA,TRBV6-5,TRBJ1-4,CASSSDRRTTNEKLFF
NA,TRBV18,TRBJ2-7,CASSPPIQIYEQYF
NA,TRBV6-6,TRBJ1-2,CASSGGQVIGYTF
NA,TRBV6-6,TRBJ2-7,CASSYSRYEQYF
NA,TRBV7-6,NA,CASSRYRGRYNEQYF
NA,TRBV9,NA,CASSAPSSYEQYF
NA,TRBV29-1,TRBJ2-7,CSVEDPGGYEQYF
NA,TRBV19,TRBJ2-2,CASRPTGATGELFF
once,TRBV13,TRBJ2-7,CASIEQGADYEQYF
NA,TRBV5-6,TRBJ1-6,CAILRSPLHF
NA,TRBV4-2,TRBJ1-3,CASSQDLMSSGNTIYF
NA,TRBV9,TRBJ1-4,CASSVTGVGEKLFF
NA,TRBV9,TRBJ2-7,CASSVASGGYYEQYF
once,TRBV7-6,TRBJ2-2,CASSSRGFTGELFF
once,TRBV28,TRBJ1-2,CASSRTSGYTF